Following are 16 T cell receptor beta chains from one sample sequenced in a study of T cell responses to AZD1222 COVID-19 vaccine. The assay was immunoSEQ multiplex PCR, and TCRdb's table has in-frame clones only and misses some. The sample holds about 100,000 clones, roughly nine tenths seen once. The specimen comprised peripheral blood, sampled on day 0 of AZD1222 vaccination. The receptors were sampled from an adult in good health.

The V and J genes are TRBV7-9 and TRBJ2-5; 13 nucleotides line up with TRBD2. Per germline, CDR1 SEHNR and CDR2 FQNEAQ (reference sequence). The CDR3 runs to 16 residues. Germline trimming cut 10 bases from V and 4 bases from J; bases unmatched to any gene: 12. This CDR3 reads CATQPRLAGGIETQYF. Here the CDR3 DNA reads TGTGCCACCCAACCACGACTAGCGGGAGGCATAGAGACCCAGTACTTC.

This chain connects TRBV5-1 to TRBJ2-2; TRBD2 matches 7 bases. V gave up 5 bases and J gave up 2 bases; unmatched junction bases: 9. CDR3 length: 16 amino acids. The V gene's germline CDR1 is SGHRS and CDR2 YFSETQ. The CDR3 here is CASRLSPGLNTGELFF. The CDR3 nucleotides read TGCGCCAGCAGACTCTCCCCGGGACTAAACACCGGGGAGCTGTTTTTT.

The CDR3 sequence: CASSLTEEKLFF. CDR3 sequence (DNA): TGTGCCAGCAGCCTGACAGAGGAAAAACTGTTTTTT. The V call is TRBV12-3 or TRBV12-4, the J call TRBJ1-4; D may be TRBD1 (5 bases). Trimming shortened V by 6 bases and J by 8 bases, and 10 bases separated the two germline ends. The CDR3 contains 12 residues.

The rearrangement uses TRBV18 and TRBJ2-7; unclear D gene. The V gene lost 3 bases and the J gene lost 0 bases, with 9 bases spanning the gap. Per the germline V gene, CDR1 is KGHSH and CDR2 is LQKENI. The CDR3 consists of 14 residues. The CDR3 is CASSPQTHSYEQYF. The DNA for the CDR3 is TGTGCCAGCTCACCGCAGACTCACTCCTACGAGCAGTACTTC.

The gene calls are TRBV6-7 and TRBJ1-2, with D tentatively TRBD1 (5 bases). TRBV6-7 qualifies as an ORF whose function is uncertain. This CDR3 comprises 17 residues. V lost 6 bases, J lost 5 bases, and 25 bases lay in between. The CDR3 DNA follows: TGTGCCAGCAGGACCCACCGACAGCCACGGCGCCCTTATGGCTACACCTTC. Its protein is CASRTHRQPRRPYGYTF.

This rearrangement joins TRBV9 to TRBJ1-5; 9 nucleotides line up with TRBD1. V shed 0 bases and J 4 bases; nucleotides not matched to a gene: 2. CDR1 SGDLS and CDR2 YYNGEE come from the germline V gene. The CDR3 has 15 amino acids. The CDR3 DNA reads as TGTGCCAGCAGCGTAGGGGGACAGGGAAATCAGCCCCAGCATTTT. It is translated as CASSVGGQGNQPQHF. The full variable domain, completed using reference TRBV9 and TRBJ1-5, is DSGVTQTPKHLITATGQRVTLRCSPRSGDLSVYWYQQSLDQGLQFLIQYYNGEERAKGNILERFSAQQFPDLHSELNLSSLELGDSALYFCASSVGGQGNQPQHFGDGTRLSIL.

This clone occurred once. The gene calls are TRBV13 and TRBJ2-2; D unclear. V was clipped by 2 bases and J by 2 bases, with 9 bases between them. Germline CDR1 PRHDT, CDR2 FYEKMQ (reference sequence). The CDR3 length is 15 residues. The CDR3 DNA sequence: TGTGCCAGCAGCTTAAACCCCTTTAACACCGGGGAGCTGTTTTTT. Translated, it gives CASSLNPFNTGELFF.

This chain uses TRBV7-9 with TRBJ2-7, with no clear D. The germline V gene has CDR1 SEHNR and CDR2 FQNEAQ (reference sequence). This CDR3 region has 11 residues. V gave up 2 bases and J gave up 2 bases, with 1 base separating them. The CDR3 loop reads CASSLTYEQYF. In nucleotides, the CDR3 is TGTGCCAGCAGCTTAACCTACGAGCAGTACTTC.

The chain has TRBV18 and TRBJ2-5; 12 nucleotides line up with TRBD2. CDR3 length: 15 residues. CDR1 is KGHSH and CDR2 is LQKENI in the germline V gene. V was clipped by 6 bases and J by 4 bases; unmatched bases: 6. CDR3 in amino acids: CASSQLAGGRETQYF. CDR3 nucleotide sequence: TGTGCCAGCTCCCAACTAGCGGGGGGCCGAGAGACCCAGTACTTC.

J is TRBJ1-1 and V is TRBV12-3 or TRBV12-4; a possible D gene is TRBD1 (6 bases). CDR3 length: 13 residues. Trimming cost V 8 bases and J 1 base, with 11 bases left between them. CDR3 amino acids: CASHKQGNTEAFF. CDR3 DNA: TGTGCCAGCCATAAACAGGGGAACACTGAAGCTTTCTTT.

The gene calls are TRBV6-6 and TRBJ1-5; no clear D. Trimming stripped 4 bases from V and 1 base from J, with 14 bases between. Germline V gene sequence: CDR1 MNHNY, CDR2 SVGAGI (reference sequence). The CDR3 contains 16 residues. CDR3 nucleotides: TGTGCCAGCAGTTCCAACATCCCGATAAGCAATCAGCCCCAGCATTTT. The encoded protein is CASSSNIPISNQPQHF.

The chain carries TRBV27 and TRBJ1-5; 9 bases line up with TRBD1. V shed 3 bases and J 6 bases; nucleotides not matched to a gene: 3. Germline V gene lookup returns CDR1 MNHEY and CDR2 SMNVEV (reference sequence). The CDR3 sequence is 14 residues long. As DNA, the CDR3 is TGTGCCAGCAGTTTTACAGGGGGCGGTCAGCCCCAGCATTTT. Protein product: CASSFTGGGQPQHF.

This chain joins TRBV21-1 and TRBJ1-2; the D call TRBD1 from the table was never checked on the DNA. TRBV21-1 is recorded as a pseudogene. CDR3 length: 14 residues. The CDR3 protein is CASSKPPRVSGYTF. The CDR3 DNA reads as TGTGCCAGCAGCAAACCTCCCAGGGTCTCTGGCTACACCTTC.

CDR3 in amino acids: CASSFSADAAGEQYF. The CDR3 DNA reads as TGTGCCAGCAGTTTTAGCGCGGATGCCGCGGGGGAGCAGTACTTC. This chain connects TRBV27 to TRBJ2-7, with TRBD2 as a possible D gene (6 bases). Germline assignment: CDR1 MNHEY and CDR2 SMNVEV (reference sequence). This CDR3 is built from 15 residues. V lost 3 bases, J lost 7 bases, and 19 bases lay in between.

The chain uses TRBV9 and TRBJ1-2; D might be TRBD1 (5 bases). V lost 1 base, J lost 2 bases, and 9 bases lay in between. The CDR3 is 14 residues long. Germline CDR1 and CDR2: SGDLS and YYNGEE. As DNA, the CDR3 is TGTGCCAGCAGCGTAAGTAGGGACAACTATGGCTACACCTTC. Protein: CASSVSRDNYGYTF.

The chain carries TRBV18 and TRBJ2-2; 12 nucleotides line up with TRBD1. The CDR3 contains 16 residues. V shed 3 bases, J shed 7 bases, and the junction held 6 bases outside the gene matches. From germline, CDR1 is KGHSH and CDR2 LQKENI. CDR3 sequence: CASSPLGQGAIGELFF. CDR3 DNA: TGTGCCAGCTCACCCCTGGGACAGGGGGCGATCGGGGAGCTGTTTTTT.